These T cell receptor beta chains were read from a single sample in a study of naive CD8 T cells in extremely preterm neonates. Measured with immunoSEQ multiplex PCR; TCRdb has only the in-frame clones, and not every one. The data contain a few thousand clones, around 97% of them seen just once; the ten biggest clones take up approximately 8.6%. The sample comprised naive CD8+ T cells from blood. These receptors were taken from a human donor in good health. Each CDR3 is given with its conserved first and last residue. D genes are given only for firm matches.

v_call	j_call	d_call	cdr3_nt	cdr3_aa
TRBV7-9	TRBJ2-1	TRBD2	TGTGCCAGCAGCTTAGTCGGCGGGGGGGCCGGGAATGAGCAGTTCTTC	CASSLVGGGAGNEQFF
TRBV7-8	TRBJ2-2	NA	TGTGCCAGCAGCTTAGGGGTTAGCGGGAACACCGGGGAGCTGTTTTTT	CASSLGVSGNTGELFF
TRBV5-5	TRBJ2-5	TRBD2	TGTGCCAGCAGCGCAGAACTAGCGGGAGAGTGGGAGACCCAGTACTTC	CASSAELAGEWETQYF
TRBV7-9	TRBJ2-7	TRBD2	TGTGCCAGCAGCCCAGGACTAGCGGGAAAGGAGCAGTACTTC	CASSPGLAGKEQYF
TRBV27	TRBJ1-1	NA	TGTGCCAGCAGTTTATCACCCAGGGTGAACACTGAAGCTTTCTTT	CASSLSPRVNTEAFF
TRBV28	TRBJ2-7	TRBD2	TGTGCCAGCAGTTTAGGGGGGAGGGACGAGCAGTACTTC	CASSLGGRDEQYF
TRBV5-5	TRBJ2-1	TRBD2	TGTGCCAGCAGCTTGGAAGAGTTAATGGCTAGCGGACCCTACAATGAGCAGTTCTTC	CASSLEELMASGPYNEQFF
TRBV7-8	TRBJ2-7	TRBD1	TGTGCCAGCACCCTGGACAGGGCCCCCCCTTACGAGCAGTACTTC	CASTLDRAPPYEQYF
TRBV7-9	TRBJ1-4	NA	TGTGCCAGCAGCTTAACAGGCGAACTGTTTTTT	CASSLTGELFF
TRBV7-8	TRBJ2-2	TRBD1	TGTGCCAGCAGCCCAGGACAGGGGCCCGGGGAGCTGTTTTTT	CASSPGQGPGELFF
TRBV6-1	TRBJ1-2	NA	TGTGCCAGCAGTGAATTCGGGACAAGATCTTTAAACTATGGCTACACCTTC	CASSEFGTRSLNYGYTF
TRBV28	TRBJ2-4	NA	TGTGCCAGCAGTTTTTTGGGGAGATCGCAGTACTTC	CASSFLGRSQYF
TRBV27	TRBJ2-7	NA	TGTGCCAGCAGTTTCGGCAGCGATTACGAGCAGTACTTC	CASSFGSDYEQYF